This T cell receptor beta chain was sequenced in a study of T-cell reconstitution after alpha-beta-depleted transplantation in children. This clonotype was recorded many times. V gave up 4 bases and J gave up 9 bases; unmatched junction bases: 9. In germline, CDR1 is SNHLY, CDR2 FYNNEI. This CDR3 comprises 15 residues. Using unique molecular identifiers, the investigators prepared the TCRbeta library. Each CDR3 protein gets one entry after TCRdb re-called the PCR reads with MiXCR. This sample has roughly 220,000 distinct CDR3 sequences, with 9% to 10% found just once. Sequencing was performed on PBMCs from the stem cell graft donor, taken from the stem cell graft. This rearrangement joins TRBV2 to TRBJ2-1; 10 bases are a match to TRBD2. The TCR originated in a human donor who donated a stem cell graft to a child with SCID. The CDR3 DNA reads TGTGCCAGCAGTGGTTCCAGCGGGGGGGCTGCTGAGCAGTTCTTC. It encodes CASSGSSGGAAEQFF. Based on the CDR3 plus reference TRBV2 and TRBJ2-1, the full variable domain is EPEVTQTPSHQVTQMGQEVILRCVPISNHLYFYWYRQILGQKVEFLVSFYNNEISEKSEIFDDQFSVERPDGSNFTLKIRSTKLEDSAMYFCASSGSSGGAAEQFFGPGTRLTVL.